The 12 T cell receptor beta chains given below trace back to one sample, sequenced in a study of vaccination effects on CD4 cells after COVID-19. Here immunoSEQ multiplex PCR was the method, and the copy in TCRdb shows in-frame clones only, minus some. The sample records 30,000 to 40,000 clones, 55% to 75% being singletons. No antigen has been identified for these receptors. Antigen-specific CD4+ T cells were expanded (with viral peptide pools) by the ViraFEST assay ahead of sequencing. Subsequent to a culture period of about ten days, CD4+ T cells were isolated. Each participant was administered two doses of either the BNT162b2 or the mRNA-1273 vaccine. The starting material was CD4+ T cells from PBMCs cultured with HCoV-229E spike peptides, obtained after COVID-19 vaccination. The receptor source for this set is a human donor who received a COVID-19 vaccine.

Written as DNA, the CDR3 is TGCGCCAGCAGTCCGGGGACTAGCGGGAGTTCGTGGCAAGAGACCCAGTACTTC. It yields the protein CASSPGTSGSSWQETQYF. The rearrangement links TRBV4-1 to TRBJ2-5; 14 bases agree with TRBD2. The CDR3 contains 18 residues. J gave up 2 bases and V 6 bases, and 11 bases lay outside the gene matches. Germline CDR1 MGHRA, CDR2 YSYEKL.

The genes are TRBV6-2 or TRBV6-3 and TRBJ2-1, with 7 nucleotides matching TRBD2. Germline V lookup: CDR1 MNHEY, CDR2 SVGEGT. The CDR3 runs to 16 residues. Unmatched junction bases numbered 14, after V lost 5 bases and J lost 7 bases. CDR3 amino acids: CASSPGGMASANEQFF. Written as DNA, the CDR3 is TGTGCCAGCAGTCCCGGGGGGATGGCAAGTGCGAATGAGCAGTTCTTC.

The rearrangement links TRBV20-1 to TRBJ1-1, with unresolved D. This CDR3 has 11 amino acids. The V end was cut by 0 bases, the J end by 2 bases, with 1 base between. CDR1 DFQATT and CDR2 SNEGSKA come from the germline V gene (reference sequence). The CDR3 coding sequence is TGCAGTGCTAGAGAAAACACTGAAGCTTTCTTT. It encodes CSARENTEAFF.

The chain combines TRBV2 with TRBJ2-6; D is perhaps TRBD1 or TRBD2 (6 bases each). Germline lookup yields CDR1 SNHLY and CDR2 FYNNEI. The V and J ends lost 2 bases and 1 base respectively, with 24 bases between them. The length of the CDR3 is 21 residues. CDR3 DNA sequence: TGTGCCAGCAGTGAACAGGCCGGGGGCAGGTCTAAAGGGTCTGGGGCCAACGTCCTGACTTTC. This translates into CASSEQAGGRSKGSGANVLTF.

This chain uses TRBV7-2 with TRBJ1-2; 7 bases align to TRBD1. The CDR3 spans 16 residues. Germline-derived CDR1 and CDR2 are SGHTA and FQGNSA. V dropped 3 bases and J dropped 4; count of bases not matched to a gene: 11. In nucleotides, the CDR3 is TGTGCCAGCAGCTTGGCCACAGGGGCCGCCCTCTATGGCTACACCTTC. Translated: CASSLATGAALYGYTF.

The J gene is TRBJ2-7, the V gene TRBV6-5; 9 bases fit TRBD2. The V gene's germline CDR1 is MNHEY and CDR2 SVGAGI. The CDR3 totals 14 residues. With 6 bases clipped from V and 0 bases from J, the junction kept 3 bases outside the gene matches. CDR3 amino acids: CASRTLAGSYEQYF. As DNA, the CDR3 is TGTGCCAGCAGGACACTAGCGGGCTCCTACGAGCAGTACTTC.

V gene TRBV6-4 combines with J gene TRBJ2-2, with 12 bases identical to TRBD2. The CDR3 covers 16 residues. With V trimmed by 3 bases and J by 3 bases, 2 bases remained unmatched. Germline CDR1 is MRHNA and CDR2 is SNTAGT. The DNA of the CDR3 is TGTGCCAGCAGTGATCGACTAGCGGGAGACACCGGGGAGCTGTTTTTT. It yields the protein CASSDRLAGDTGELFF.

The chain is built from TRBV7-2 and TRBJ1-2; no definite D call. The CDR3 extends over 14 amino acids. Germline assignment: CDR1 SGHTA and CDR2 FQGNSA. Between the trimmed V and J ends, which lost 2 bases and 0 bases, there was a span of 7 bases. The CDR3 protein is CASSLIRANYGYTF. The CDR3 bases are TGTGCCAGCAGCTTAATTAGGGCTAACTATGGCTACACCTTC.

The gene calls are TRBV6-6 and TRBJ2-7; D is possibly TRBD1 (6 bases). Between the trimmed V and J ends, which lost 5 bases and 3 bases, there was a span of 8 bases. This CDR3 is 12 amino acids long. Germline loops: CDR1 MNHNY, CDR2 SVGAGI (reference sequence). In DNA, the CDR3 is TGTGCCAGCAGTACGACAGGCTACGAGCAGTACTTC. Translating gives CASSTTGYEQYF.

This rearrangement joins TRBV5-4 to TRBJ2-2, with TRBD2 matching 7 bases. CDR1 is SGHNT and CDR2 is YYREEE in the germline V gene (reference sequence). The V and J ends lost 1 base and 1 base, in that order; junction bases with no gene match: 7. The CDR3 sequence is 17 residues long. The CDR3 protein is CASSLFSREKNTGELFF. The CDR3 nucleotides are TGTGCCAGCAGCTTGTTTTCGCGGGAGAAGAACACCGGGGAGCTGTTTTTT.

The CDR3 protein is CASSPSFSGRETQYF. CDR3 bases: TGTGCCAGCAGCCCCTCTTTCTCCGGGCGGGAGACCCAGTACTTC. The chain links TRBV3-1 (or the pseudogene TRBV3-2) to TRBJ2-5, with no clear D. V lost 4 bases and J 5 bases, leaving 17 bases between the germline ends. The CDR3 is 15 residues long. From germline, CDR1 is LGHDT and CDR2 YNNKEL (reference sequence).

The chain couples TRBV12-5 to TRBJ2-1; D gene uncertain. There are 18 residues in the CDR3. Germline values: CDR1 LGHNT, CDR2 FRNRAP. Trimming cost V 1 base and J 6 bases, with 22 bases left between them. The CDR3 sequence: CASGLGTWTASRGNEQFF. CDR3 DNA sequence: TGTGCTAGTGGTTTGGGCACTTGGACGGCCTCCCGTGGCAATGAGCAGTTCTTC.